This TCR beta chain was captured by sequencing in a study of blood T cell repertoires in COVID-19. Study-level background: Samples representing acute and convalescent COVID-19 were sourced from the United States, Italy and Spain. From T cells, B-cell-depleted T cells, or PBMCs came the material, which was cDNA or gDNA.

Individuals aged 18 to 89 years were recruited from approximately 22 US areas. Which cohort a participant joined came from the clinical history participants gave. Sequenced by immunoSEQ multiplex PCR; TCRdb stores in-frame clones only, minus some. This table holds 200,000 to 250,000 clones, 85% to 90% found once. The CDR3 has 15 amino acids. After removal of 4 bases from V and 4 bases from J, the junction contained 4 bases not matched to a gene. Per the germline V gene, CDR1 is SGHRS and CDR2 is YFSETQ. This chain joins TRBV5-1 and TRBJ1-4, with 10 bases matching TRBD1. The sequence derives from a woman aged 18-29 years in a cohort exposed to, infected with or recovered from COVID-19 (not recorded which). The specimen was PBMCs or T cells enriched from blood (not recorded which). The CDR3 loop reads CASSPRTGGNEKLFF. The DNA of the CDR3 is TGCGCCAGCAGCCCCCGGACAGGGGGTAATGAAAAACTGTTTTTT.